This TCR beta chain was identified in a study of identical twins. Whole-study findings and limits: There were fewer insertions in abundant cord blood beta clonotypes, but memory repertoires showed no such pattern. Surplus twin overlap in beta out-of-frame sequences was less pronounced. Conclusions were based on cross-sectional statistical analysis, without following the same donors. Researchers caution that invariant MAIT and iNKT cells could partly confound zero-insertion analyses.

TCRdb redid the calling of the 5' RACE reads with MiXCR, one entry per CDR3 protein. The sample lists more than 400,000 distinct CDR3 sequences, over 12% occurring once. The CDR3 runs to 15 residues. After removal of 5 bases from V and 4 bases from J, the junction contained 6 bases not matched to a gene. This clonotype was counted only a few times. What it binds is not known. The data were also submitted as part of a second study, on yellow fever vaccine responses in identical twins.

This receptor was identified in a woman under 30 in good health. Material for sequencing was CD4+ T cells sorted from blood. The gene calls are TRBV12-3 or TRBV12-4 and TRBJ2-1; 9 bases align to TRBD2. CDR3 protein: CASSHGLATYNEQFF. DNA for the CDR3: TGTGCCAGCAGTCACGGACTAGCGACTTACAATGAGCAGTTCTTC.